Listed below are T cell receptor beta chains from one sample, sequenced in a study of control samples from healthy donors and cancer patients. Assay: immunoSEQ multiplex PCR; the TCRdb copy retains only in-frame clones and omits some. The sample has about 34,000 clones, 86% seen once. Sequencing used PBMCs. The source of these receptors is a woman aged 40 to 50 with lung cancer. Both conserved end residues are part of each CDR3. A D gene is named only where the DNA matches it firmly. Size tells how often a clone was seen (once, few, many) or the class of an expanded clone, and some rows leave it out.

d_call | cdr3_length | j_call | clone_size | v_call | cdr3_nt | cdr3_aa
TRBD2 | 14 | TRBJ2-5 | . | TRBV28 | TGTGCCAGCAGTGCCGGACTAGTCAAAGGGACCCAGTACTTC | CASSAGLVKGTQYF
. | 14 | TRBJ2-5 | . | TRBV18 | TGTGCCAGCTCACCCACAGGTTACCAAGAGACCCAGTACTTC | CASSPTGYQETQYF
. | 14 | TRBJ1-4 | . | TRBV6-5 | TGTGCCAGCACCCCGACCTCGGACGGCGAAAAACTGTTTTTT | CASTPTSDGEKLFF
. | 17 | TRBJ2-2 | . | TRBV3-1/TRBV3-2 | TGTGCCAGCAGCCAAGATAGGGGGGACTCGAACACCGGGGAGCTGTTTTTT | CASSQDRGDSNTGELFF
. | 14 | TRBJ1-1 | once | TRBV27 | TGTGCCAGCGGGATAGATCTCATGAACACTGAAGCTTTCTTT | CASGIDLMNTEAFF
. | 13 | TRBJ1-1 | . | TRBV11-2 | TGTGCCAGCAGCTTAGGTACGAACACTGAAGCTTTCTTT | CASSLGTNTEAFF
. | 15 | TRBJ1-2 | . | TRBV28 | TGTGCCAGCAGTTTATTGGCAGAAACTAACTATGGCTACACCTTC | CASSLLAETNYGYTF
. | 15 | TRBJ1-2 | . | TRBV20-1 | TGCAGTGCTAGTGCCCCGGGGCGGACTAGCTATGGCTACACCTTC | CSASAPGRTSYGYTF
TRBD1 | 11 | TRBJ1-1 | once | TRBV2 | TGTGCCAGCAGAGTACAGGGGGTAGCTTTCTTT | CASRVQGVAFF
. | 15 | TRBJ1-4 | . | TRBV19 | TGTGCCAGTAGTATAAGAGGGGCAACTAATGAAAAACTGTTTTTT | CASSIRGATNEKLFF
. | 17 | TRBJ2-2 | . | TRBV7-2 | TGTGCCAGCAGCTTAGCGCTAACGGGGGAGGACACCGGGGAGCTGTTTTTT | CASSLALTGEDTGELFF
. | 17 | TRBJ1-4 | . | TRBV4-1 | TGCGCCAGCAGCCGGGGGTCAAGCAGGGAGACGAATGAAAAACTGTTTTTT | CASSRGSSRETNEKLFF
. | 14 | TRBJ2-7 | . | TRBV5-1 | TGCGCCAGCACCCCAGAGCGAGAGACCTACGAGCAGTACTTC | CASTPERETYEQYF
. | 14 | TRBJ2-3 | . | TRBV4-3 | TGCGCCAGCAGCCCAGGGGCGGGCCGGGATACGCAGTATTTT | CASSPGAGRDTQYF
. | 13 | TRBJ2-2 | . | TRBV11-3 | TGTGCCAGCATCAGGGGTCACACCGGGGAGCTGTTTTTT | CASIRGHTGELFF
. | 11 | TRBJ2-2 | . | TRBV12-3/TRBV12-4 | TGTGCCAGCAGTCACACCGGGGAGCTGTTTTTT | CASSHTGELFF
. | 13 | TRBJ1-1 | . | TRBV16 | TGTGCCAGCAGCCAGCGGGGGAAAACTGAAGCTTTCTTT | CASSQRGKTEAFF
. | 15 | TRBJ2-1 | . | TRBV24-1 | TGTGCCACCAGTGGGGGCCAAGGGGGGCGCGATGAGCAGTTCTTC | CATSGGQGGRDEQFF
TRBD1 | 14 | TRBJ1-2 | once | TRBV28 | TGTGCCAGCAGTTTAATCGGACAGGTCCATGGCTACACCTTC | CASSLIGQVHGYTF
. | 16 | TRBJ1-4 | . | TRBV9 | TGTGCCAGCAGCGTAGATGTCGGGCGGCCTAATGAAAAACTGTTTTTT | CASSVDVGRPNEKLFF
. | 14 | TRBJ1-6 | . | TRBV5-6 | TGTGCCAGCAGCTTGGGAAGGGAAAATTCACCCCTCCACTTT | CASSLGRENSPLHF
. | 15 | TRBJ2-4 | . | TRBV7-9 | TGTGCCAGCAGCCTTCCTGGACAGGCCAAAAACATTCAGTACTTC | CASSLPGQAKNIQYF
. | 13 | TRBJ1-5 | . | TRBV7-2 | TGTGCCAGCAGGTTGGAGAGCAATCAGCCCCAGCATTTT | CASRLESNQPQHF
. | 12 | TRBJ2-3 | . | TRBV12-3/TRBV12-4 | TGTGCCAGCAGTTTAAGGGATAGGGACCAGTATTTT | CASSLRDRDQYF
TRBD1 | 16 | TRBJ1-2 | once | TRBV28 | TGTGCCAGCAGAGCCCTAGGGACAGGGGGAGCCAGTGGCTACACCTTC | CASRALGTGGASGYTF
TRBD1 | 11 | TRBJ1-1 | . | TRBV25-1 | TGTGCCGCAGGGGGGGTCACTGAAGCTTTCTTT | CAAGGVTEAFF